Below, 28 T cell receptor beta chains from the same sample are listed, as sequenced in a study of blood T cell repertoires in COVID-19. TCRdb's table, derived via immunoSEQ multiplex PCR, lists solely in-frame clones and lacks some. The data show around 700,000 clones, about nine tenths seen once. Source material: peripheral blood. The receptor source for this set is a woman younger than 30 with acute or convalescent COVID-19.

The gene calls are TRBV12-2 and TRBJ1-2. TRBV12-2 is an annotated pseudogene. CDR3 size: 11 residues. The CDR3, as DNA: TGTGCAAGTCGCTTAACGCGGGGCTACACCTTC. This codes for CASRLTRGYTF.

Points on this clone: Other DNA sequences of this sample code for an identical CDR3. DNA for the CDR3: TGTGCCTGGAGTGTAGGGGGAAATTCACCCCTCCACTTT. As protein: CAWSVGGNSPLHF. This chain connects TRBV30 to TRBJ1-6, with a tentative D call TRBD1 (6 bases). In germline, CDR1 is GTSNPN, CDR2 SVGIG (reference sequence). This CDR3 is 13 amino acids long. Trimming pared 0 bases from V and 7 bases from J, leaving 7 bases between.

The rearrangement links TRBV6-4 to TRBJ2-1; 12 bases agree with TRBD2. This CDR3 is 14 amino acids long. The J segment lost 8 bases and the V segment lost 8 bases, leaving 7 bases of the junction unmatched. Germline CDR1 and CDR2: MRHNA and SNTAGT. CDR3 loop: CASAASGGAHEQFF. The CDR3 DNA is TGTGCCAGCGCTGCTAGCGGGGGGGCACATGAGCAGTTCTTC.

The rearrangement links TRBV9 to TRBJ1-6; the D gene is possibly TRBD1 (6 bases). CDR3 length: 15 residues. Germline V gene sequence: CDR1 SGDLS, CDR2 YYNGEE. Trimming cost V 2 bases and J 10 bases, with 16 bases left between them. The CDR3 spells CASSVSTGYQSPLHF. Written as DNA, the CDR3 is TGTGCCAGCAGCGTGTCTACAGGGTATCAATCACCCCTCCACTTT.

The chain uses TRBV3-1 (or the pseudogene TRBV3-2) and TRBJ2-6, with 11 bases that match TRBD2. Looked up from germline, CDR1 is LGHDT and CDR2 is YNNKEL (reference sequence). Germline trimming cut 4 bases from V and 0 bases from J; bases unmatched to any gene: 11. The CDR3 is 20 residues long. DNA for the CDR3: TGTGCCAGCAGCCCGGCTACTAGCGGGGGCCTGACCTCTGGGGCCAACGTCCTGACTTTC. Amino acid sequence: CASSPATSGGLTSGANVLTF.

The chain uses TRBV7-6 and TRBJ1-4, with D possibly TRBD1 on 6 matching bases. Trimming removed 2 bases from V and 6 bases from J, with 13 bases in between. The germline V gene encodes CDR1 SGHVS and CDR2 FNYEAQ. This CDR3 has 15 residues. CDR3 residues: CASSLLTGRYEKLFF. CDR3 DNA: TGTGCCAGCAGCTTACTGACAGGCCGGTATGAAAAACTGTTTTTT.

The V gene is TRBV12-3 or TRBV12-4, the J gene TRBJ1-5, with TRBD1 as a possible D gene (5 bases). The CDR3 extends over 12 amino acids. V was trimmed by 6 bases and J by 6 bases, leaving 9 bases between them. CDR3 nucleotides: TGTGCCAGCAGAATAGGGGTTCAGCCCCAGCATTTT. Translation gives CASRIGVQPQHF.

The CDR3 region has the DNA TGTGCCAGCAGTAAGGAGGGGATCATGAACACTGAAGCTTTCTTT. Residues: CASSKEGIMNTEAFF. The chain recombines TRBV6-5 with TRBJ1-1; tentative D call: TRBD1 (5 bases). Per germline, CDR1 MNHEY and CDR2 SVGAGI. V was clipped by 5 bases and J by 0 bases, with 13 bases between them. The CDR3 loop spans 15 amino acids.

This chain uses TRBV5-4 with TRBJ2-7; 7 positions match TRBD2. There are 15 residues in the CDR3. V shed 4 bases, J shed 3 bases, and the junction held 10 bases outside the gene matches. Germline CDR1 and CDR2: SGHNT and YYREEE (reference sequence). CDR3 DNA sequence: TGTGCCAGCAGCCAAAATCAGGGAGGGTACTACGAGCAGTACTTC. Translated: CASSQNQGGYYEQYF.

The V call is TRBV7-7, the J call TRBJ2-1; 11 bases agree with TRBD2. The V segment lost 5 bases and the J segment 1 base; nucleotides outside the gene matches: 4. The CDR3 covers 16 residues. Germline-derived CDR1 and CDR2 are SSHAT and FNYEAQ (reference sequence). This chain's CDR3 is CASSRIAGGSYNEQFF. The CDR3 nucleotides read TGTGCCAGCAGCCGCATAGCGGGGGGGTCCTACAATGAGCAGTTCTTC.

V and J are TRBV19 and TRBJ2-1; no definite D call. V was shortened by 2 bases and J by 8 bases, with 13 bases between the two germline ends. The CDR3 contains 14 residues. Looked up from germline, CDR1 is LNHDA and CDR2 is SQIVND (reference sequence). CDR3: CASSIRSRGDEQFF. CDR3 sequence (DNA): TGTGCCAGTAGTATAAGGTCCAGAGGAGATGAGCAGTTCTTC.

The chain links TRBV5-1 to TRBJ1-1; a possible D gene is TRBD1 (5 bases). The V end was cut by 0 bases, the J end by 4 bases, with 13 bases between. The germline V gene has CDR1 SGHRS and CDR2 YFSETQ. This CDR3 has 15 residues. The CDR3 nucleotides are TGCGCCAGCAGCTTGGGGGAGGGGTGGGCCACTGAAGCTTTCTTT. Translation: CASSLGEGWATEAFF.

The chain links TRBV7-3 to TRBJ1-6; D is possibly TRBD1 (6 bases). CDR3 size: 15 residues. CDR1 and CDR2 (germline): SGHTA, FQGTGA. Trimming cost V 4 bases and J 5 bases, with 12 bases left between them. The CDR3 nucleotides read TGTGCCAGCAGCTATCTACAGGGAAATAATTCACCCCTCCACTTT. Translated: CASSYLQGNNSPLHF.

The gene calls are TRBV21-1 and TRBJ1-5; TRBD1 was called by the table and not checked on the DNA. TRBV21-1 is classified as a pseudogene. The CDR3 is made up of 16 amino acids. CDR3 coding DNA: TGTGCCAGCAGCAAATTGAACAGGGCTAGCAATCAGCCCCAGCATTTT. Protein: CASSKLNRASNQPQHF.

The V and J genes are TRBV27 and TRBJ2-7; D might be TRBD1 (6 bases). The germline V gene encodes CDR1 MNHEY and CDR2 SMNVEV (reference sequence). Trimming removed 2 bases from V and 0 bases from J, with 26 bases in between. The CDR3 extends over 20 amino acids. The CDR3 sequence is CASSLLRFVPGVTSSYEQYF. CDR3 sequence (DNA): TGTGCCAGCAGTTTACTCCGATTTGTCCCAGGGGTTACAAGCTCCTACGAGCAGTACTTC.

The rearrangement links TRBV3-1 (or the pseudogene TRBV3-2) to TRBJ1-2; tentatively, D is TRBD1 (5 bases). This CDR3 has 14 residues. CDR1 LGHDT and CDR2 YNNKEL come from the germline V gene (reference sequence). The V end was cut by 3 bases, the J end by 6 bases, with 14 bases between. In nucleotides, the CDR3 is TGTGCCAGCAGCCAGGGGGAGGGGCCGAATGGCTACACCTTC. Translated, it gives CASSQGEGPNGYTF.

This clone was counted once. This rearrangement joins TRBV6-2 or TRBV6-3 to TRBJ2-7; 8 nucleotides match TRBD1. V lost 4 bases to trimming and J lost 3 bases; unmatched junction nucleotides: 14. This CDR3 spans 17 amino acids. Germline CDR1 MNHEY, CDR2 SVGEGT. The CDR3 here is CASSLFWTGFIFYEQYF. CDR3 DNA sequence: TGTGCCAGCAGTTTATTTTGGACAGGGTTTATTTTCTACGAGCAGTACTTC.

The DNA of the CDR3 is TGTGCCAGCAGCTTTCAGGGGCCTAGCGGGGCCTCAGATACGCAGTATTTT. Translating gives CASSFQGPSGASDTQYF. The rearrangement links TRBV5-6 to TRBJ2-3; 9 nucleotides match TRBD2. V gave up 2 bases and J gave up 4 bases; unmatched junction bases: 11. CDR1 and CDR2 (germline): SGHDT, YYEEEE. The CDR3 is 17 residues long.

This chain links TRBV5-1 with TRBJ1-4, with 7 positions matching TRBD1. V lost 4 bases, J lost 7 bases, and 13 bases stayed unmatched. CDR1 is SGHRS, CDR2 YFSETQ, per germline. CDR3 length: 16 residues. CDR3 sequence reads: CASSPSMESGGEKLFF. The CDR3 DNA sequence: TGCGCCAGCAGCCCCAGTATGGAATCAGGGGGTGAAAAACTGTTTTTT.

The V and J genes are TRBV4-2 and TRBJ2-2; 9 positions match TRBD1. J was trimmed by 1 base and V by 0 bases; bases with no gene match: 3. CDR3 length equals 17 residues. From germline, CDR1 is LGHNA and CDR2 YNFKEQ. CDR3 region: CASSQDGQGLNTGELFF. The CDR3 bases are TGTGCCAGCAGCCAAGATGGACAGGGGCTGAACACCGGGGAGCTGTTTTTT.

V and J are TRBV4-1 and TRBJ1-6; no clear D gene. V gave up 1 base and J gave up 13 bases, with 17 bases separating them. The CDR3 has 15 amino acids. Germline V gene data show CDR1 as MGHRA and CDR2 as YSYEKL. The CDR3 DNA reads TGCGCCAGCAGCCAAGTGGTTGAGGCCGTTTCTCCCCTCCACTTT. Translating it yields CASSQVVEAVSPLHF.

The chain carries TRBV25-1 and TRBJ1-6; D remains ambiguous. The ends were cut back, 6 bases at V and 18 bases at J, with 18 bases in the middle. The CDR3 length is 12 residues. Per germline, CDR1 MGHDK and CDR2 SYGVNS. The CDR3 DNA reads as TGTGCCAGCAGAGGTGCTGGGCTGGAACCCCACTTT. Translated, it gives CASRGAGLEPHF.

The chain carries TRBV15 and TRBJ1-4; D remains ambiguous. CDR1 LNHNV and CDR2 YYDKDF come from the germline V gene (reference sequence). V was trimmed by 1 base and J by 10 bases, leaving 10 bases between them. This CDR3 comprises 13 residues. CDR3 DNA sequence: TGTGCCACCAGCAGAGTGGCGGCTCCAAAACTGTTTTTT. Translation gives CATSRVAAPKLFF.

V is TRBV6-5 and J is TRBJ1-1; TRBD1 aligns across 7 bases. Germline V gives CDR1 MNHEY, CDR2 SVGAGI. Trimming took 6 bases from V and 9 from J; bases not matched to a gene: 4. The length of the CDR3 is 11 residues. CDR3 residues: CASRSDRKAFF. The CDR3 DNA reads as TGTGCCAGCAGATCGGACAGGAAAGCTTTCTTT.

This clone was seen just once. J is TRBJ2-1 and V is TRBV19, with 12 bases lining up with TRBD2. CDR1 is LNHDA and CDR2 is SQIVND in the germline V gene (reference sequence). The V gene end was trimmed by 3 bases and the J gene end by 0 bases; junction bases not matched to a gene: 3. The CDR3 is made up of 17 amino acids. In DNA form, the CDR3 reads TGTGCCAGTAGTATCGGACTAGCGGGGATCTCCTACAATGAGCAGTTCTTC. Its translation is CASSIGLAGISYNEQFF.

This sequence joins TRBV5-6 and TRBJ1-6; a weak D match, TRBD1 (6 bases). CDR3 length: 16 amino acids. Germline CDR1 and CDR2: SGHDT and YYEEEE. V lost 3 bases and J lost 10, with 20 bases in between. The CDR3 DNA reads TGTGCCAGCAGCTGGGGGGGTGTAGCAGGGGTATCACCCCTCCACTTT. Translated: CASSWGGVAGVSPLHF.

V is TRBV3-1 (or the pseudogene TRBV3-2) and J is TRBJ1-2; tentative D call: TRBD1 (6 bases). CDR3 length: 15 amino acids. V lost 4 bases to trimming and J lost 8 bases, with 20 bases between them. Looked up from germline, CDR1 is LGHDT and CDR2 is YNNKEL (reference sequence). The CDR3 coding sequence is TGTGCCAGCAGCCCCCTATACACGGGGGGCAAGGGCTACACCTTC. Protein sequence: CASSPLYTGGKGYTF.

The chain uses TRBV7-9 and TRBJ2-1, with 8 bases lining up with TRBD1. Trimming took 4 bases from V and 9 from J; bases not matched to a gene: 8. CDR1 is SEHNR and CDR2 is FQNEAQ in the germline V gene (reference sequence). This CDR3 is built from 14 residues. For the CDR3, the DNA is TGTGCCAGCAGCTCGGCCGGGACAGGCTTTGAGCAGTTCTTC. Its translation: CASSSAGTGFEQFF.